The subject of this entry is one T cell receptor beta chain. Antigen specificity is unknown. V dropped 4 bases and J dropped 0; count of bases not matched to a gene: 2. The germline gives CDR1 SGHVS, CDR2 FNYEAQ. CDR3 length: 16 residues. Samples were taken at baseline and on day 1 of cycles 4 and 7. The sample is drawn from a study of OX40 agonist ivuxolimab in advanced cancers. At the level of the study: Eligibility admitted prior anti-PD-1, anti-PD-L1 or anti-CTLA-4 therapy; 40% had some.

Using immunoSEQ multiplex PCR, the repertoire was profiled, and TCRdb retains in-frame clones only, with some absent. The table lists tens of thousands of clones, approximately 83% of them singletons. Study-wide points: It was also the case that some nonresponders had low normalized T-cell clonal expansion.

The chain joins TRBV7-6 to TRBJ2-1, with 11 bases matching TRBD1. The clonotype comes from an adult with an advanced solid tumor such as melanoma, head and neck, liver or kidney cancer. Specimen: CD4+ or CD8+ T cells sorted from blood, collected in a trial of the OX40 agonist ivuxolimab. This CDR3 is CASSWGTGGSYNEQFF. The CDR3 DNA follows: TGTGCCAGCAGCTGGGGGACAGGGGGCTCCTACAATGAGCAGTTCTTC.